The rows below give T cell receptor beta chains drawn from one sample of a study of CD8 T cells in ankylosing spondylitis. TCRdb itself ran the 5' RACE reads through MiXCR, one entry per CDR3 protein. This sample has about 400,000 distinct CDR3 sequences, with more than 20% found just once. Material: blood, either unsorted or a sorted T cell fraction (not recorded which). Every receptor here comes from a male donor with ankylosing spondylitis or in good health (not recorded which). Each CDR3 is given with its conserved first and last residue. D genes are given only for firm matches. Not every row has a clone size; where given, it reads once, few, many or a size class.

clone size	V gene	J gene	D gene	CDR3 protein	CDR3 DNA
few	TRBV23-1	TRBJ2-3	-	CASRPSTDTQYF	TGCGCCAGCCGGCCCAGCACAGATACGCAGTATTTT
few	TRBV2	TRBJ2-5	-	CASSELGSETQYF	TGTGCCAGCAGTGAGCTAGGCTCGGAGACCCAGTACTTC
-	TRBV12-3/TRBV12-4	TRBJ2-7	-	CASTLEGYHEQYF	TGTGCCAGCACCCTGGAGGGATATCACGAGCAGTACTTC
-	TRBV6-1	TRBJ2-1	-	CASRSGRSYNEQFF	TGTGCCAGCAGGTCCGGACGATCCTACAATGAGCAGTTCTTC
few	TRBV28	TRBJ2-1	TRBD1	CASSTRQGIYNEQFF	TGTGCCAGCAGTACCCGACAGGGGATTTACAATGAGCAGTTCTTC
few	TRBV10-3	TRBJ2-2	TRBD2	CASIAGGATGELFF	TGTGCCTCCATAGCGGGGGGGGCCACCGGGGAGCTGTTTTTT
few	TRBV4-1	TRBJ2-3	TRBD2	CASRASSGGVAHTDTQYF	TGCGCCAGCCGCGCGTCTAGCGGGGGGGTCGCCCACACAGATACGCAGTATTTT
-	TRBV15	TRBJ2-3	-	CATSRDGAGTDTQYF	TGTGCCACCAGCAGAGATGGTGCAGGAACAGATACGCAGTATTTT
-	TRBV19	TRBJ2-1	TRBD2	CASSLGGIDEQFF	TGTGCCAGTAGTCTCGGGGGGATCGATGAGCAGTTCTTC
-	TRBV15	TRBJ2-1	-	CATSRGGLYNEQFF	TGTGCCACCAGCCGCGGGGGCTTATACAATGAGCAGTTCTTC
-	TRBV5-5	TRBJ2-1	-	CASSLWQGNEQFF	TGTGCCAGCAGCTTGTGGCAGGGAAATGAGCAGTTCTTC
few	TRBV27	TRBJ2-4	-	CASSLYRGLAKNIQYF	TGTGCCAGCAGTTTATACAGGGGACTAGCCAAAAACATTCAGTACTTC
few	TRBV12-3/TRBV12-4	TRBJ2-1	-	CASSAGRRGPYNEQFF	TGTGCCAGCAGCGCCGGGCGGCGGGGGCCCTACAATGAGCAGTTCTTC
-	TRBV27	TRBJ2-1	TRBD2	CASSLSGGSSGAYNEQFF	TGTGCCAGCAGTTTATCAGGCGGGTCGAGCGGGGCTTACAATGAGCAGTTCTTC
many	TRBV29-1	TRBJ2-3	TRBD2	CSVVAGGPGTDTQYF	TGCAGCGTGGTAGCGGGGGGGCCCGGTACAGATACGCAGTATTTT
once	TRBV9	TRBJ2-6	-	CASSAVLGANVLTF	TGTGCCAGCAGCGCCGTCCTCGGGGCCAACGTCCTGACTTTC
-	TRBV4-1	TRBJ2-1	-	CASSPPPGTYYNEQFF	TGCGCCAGCAGCCCCCCCCCCGGGACATATTACAATGAGCAGTTCTTC
few	TRBV12-3/TRBV12-4	TRBJ2-1	-	CASSALLEGAAYNEQFF	TGTGCCAGCAGCGCTTTACTGGAGGGCGCTGCCTACAATGAGCAGTTCTTC